The source of this T cell receptor (beta chain) is a study of T cell clonality in common variable immunodeficiency. Study-wide results and caveats: Compared with controls, CVID subjects had fewer shared TCRbeta clones. Common variable immunodeficiency TCR beta sequences reportedly had fewer deletions and N-nucleotide insertions.

Clones were sequenced by immunoSEQ multiplex PCR, and TCRdb holds only the in-frame ones, with some missing. The repertoire consists of over 30,000 clones, none detected only once. Aged about 8 to 64 years, CVID subjects averaged about 40 years old. Patients and controls were mostly of Caucasian heritage. Blood came from CVID subjects not ill and not taking immunomodulatory or immunosuppressive medication. This clone was picked up a small number of times. What it recognizes is unknown. The read falls 3 residues short of the CDR3 end, and the missing part is taken from the germline J gene. V dropped 3 bases and J dropped 0 bases, with 9 bases sitting between them. This CDR3 spans 14 amino acids. Looked up from germline, CDR1 is LNHDA and CDR2 is SQIVND (reference sequence).

The sample was peripheral blood mononuclear cells. The rearrangement joins TRBV19 to TRBJ2-7, with D perhaps matching TRBD1 (6 bases). This clonotype was obtained from a human donor with common variable immunodeficiency. CDR3 bases read: TGTGCCAGTAGTATGACAGGCCTCTCCTACGAG. As protein: CASSMTGLSYE. The full CDR3 sequence reads CASSMTGLSYEQYF.